A single T cell receptor beta chain is shown here with its context. This specimen comes from a study of T cell changes during pregnancy in multiple sclerosis. The CDR3 loop spans 15 amino acids. Looked up from germline, CDR1 is SGDLS and CDR2 is YYNGEE. The V segment lost 0 bases and the J segment 7 bases; nucleotides outside the gene matches: 4. Only in-frame clones appear in the TCRdb table, and some are missing; sequencing was by immunoSEQ multiplex PCR. Seen here are around 40,000 clones, 92% observed once, and the top ten hold under 30%. This receptor was identified in a female donor with multiple sclerosis, enrolled in a pregnancy study. This specimen consisted of CD8+ T cells from peripheral blood mononuclear cells, obtained before pregnancy. The rearrangement joins TRBV9 to TRBJ2-1; 10 positions agree with TRBD2. CDR3 protein: CASSVEGTSVNEQFF. The CDR3 region has the DNA TGTGCCAGCAGCGTAGAGGGGACTAGCGTAAATGAGCAGTTCTTC.